This T cell receptor (beta chain) was retrieved from a study of radiotherapy plus CTLA-4 blockade in lung cancer. Measured with immunoSEQ multiplex PCR; TCRdb has only the in-frame clones, and not every one. The top ten hold approximately 2% of the sample, which has roughly 92,000 clones, approximately 86% seen once. V shed 2 bases, J shed 7 bases, and the junction held 10 bases outside the gene matches. Germline lookup yields CDR1 MNHNS and CDR2 SASEGT. The CDR3 loop spans 16 amino acids. A few counts support this clone. The V and J genes are TRBV6-1 and TRBJ1-4, with 7 nucleotides matching TRBD1. This receptor was taken from a human donor with non-small cell lung cancer who had a partial response to radiotherapy plus ipilimumab. This specimen consisted of peripheral blood, obtained from a patient treated with radiotherapy plus ipilimumab. The CDR3 nucleotides are TGTGCCAGCAGTGAACTAGGGGGCCTTGGTGGTGAAAAACTGTTTTTT. Amino acids: CASSELGGLGGEKLFF.